These 32 T cell receptor beta chains were all obtained from the same sample, sequenced in a study of blood T cell repertoires in COVID-19. TCRdb's table, derived via immunoSEQ multiplex PCR, lists solely in-frame clones and lacks some. The table has about 410,000 clones, roughly nine tenths seen once. The sequenced material came from PBMCs or T cells enriched from blood (not recorded which). The source is a woman aged 25 to 39 who had recovered from COVID-19.

The chain has TRBV7-7 and TRBJ2-3; D gene ambiguous. The CDR3 is 14 amino acids. Looked up from germline, CDR1 is SSHAT and CDR2 is FNYEAQ (reference sequence). Trimming took off 0 bases at V and 3 bases at J, with 7 bases between the two ends. In DNA, the CDR3 is TGTGCCAGCAGCTTAGCCCCAGAAACAGATACGCAGTATTTT. Translating gives CASSLAPETDTQYF.

The chain uses TRBV5-1 and TRBJ2-1; 7 bases fit TRBD1. The V and J ends lost 2 bases and 4 bases, in that order; junction bases with no gene match: 6. Germline V CDR1 and CDR2: SGHRS, YFSETQ. The length of the CDR3 is 15 residues. The chain's CDR3 is CASSFRDRVYNEQFF. The DNA for the CDR3 is TGCGCCAGCAGCTTCCGGGACAGAGTATACAATGAGCAGTTCTTC. The full variable domain, completed using reference TRBV5-1 and TRBJ2-1, is KAGVTQTPRYLIKTRGQQVTLSCSPISGHRSVSWYQQTPGQGLQFLFEYFSETQRNKGNFPGRFSGRQFSNSRSEMNVSTLELGDSALYLCASSFRDRVYNEQFFGPGTRLTVL.

This chain uses TRBV28 with TRBJ2-3, with D tentatively TRBD2 (6 bases). Germline V gene sequence: CDR1 MDHEN, CDR2 SYDVKM. V was shortened by 5 bases and J by 11 bases, with 23 bases between the two germline ends. The CDR3 covers 15 residues. CDR3 residues: CASSSTGPRVGGQYF. The CDR3 DNA follows: TGTGCCAGCAGTAGTACAGGACCTAGGGTCGGGGGGCAGTATTTT.

This clone was found a few times. The J gene is TRBJ2-1, the V gene TRBV27; maybe TRBD2 (6 bases). Per the germline V gene, CDR1 is MNHEY and CDR2 is SMNVEV (reference sequence). The V and J ends lost 0 bases and 14 bases respectively, with 17 bases between them. The CDR3 has 14 amino acids. CDR3 sequence (DNA): TGTGCCAGCAGTTTATCAATTACGGGGGACGCCGAGTTCTTC. As protein: CASSLSITGDAEFF.

This clone was detected once. The chain uses TRBV2 and TRBJ1-4; no firm D call. Germline CDR1 is SNHLY and CDR2 is FYNNEI. The V end lost 4 bases, the J end lost 17 bases, and 17 bases lay between the germline ends. CDR3 size: 12 residues. The CDR3 DNA reads as TGTGCCAGCAGTGGCGCGCGGGTCACGACTTTTTTT. Residues: CASSGARVTTFF.

The gene calls are TRBV30 and TRBJ1-5; TRBD1 matches at 10 bases. The CDR3 extends over 17 amino acids. CDR1 and CDR2 from the germline V gene are GTSNPN and SVGIG (reference sequence). J gave up 2 bases and V 1 base, and 8 bases lay outside the gene matches. CDR3 nucleotide sequence: TGTGCCTGGAGTGCCGGACAGGGGGTGGTAGGCAATCAGCCCCAGCATTTT. Protein: CAWSAGQGVVGNQPQHF.

The gene calls are TRBV14 and TRBJ1-1, with D hard to call. The V end was cut by 8 bases, the J end by 5 bases, with 12 bases between. The length of the CDR3 is 12 residues. Germline V gene lookup returns CDR1 SGHDN and CDR2 FVKESK. CDR3: CASSDRGTEAFF. CDR3 nucleotide sequence: TGTGCCAGCTCGGACCGAGGGACTGAAGCTTTCTTT.

The chain has TRBV11-2 and TRBJ1-5, with D possibly TRBD1 on 5 matching bases. The CDR3 contains 14 residues. V was clipped by 5 bases and J by 3 bases, with 11 bases between them. Germline V gene data show CDR1 as SGHAT and CDR2 as FQNNGV. CDR3 amino acids: CASSPDRTNQPQHF. CDR3 sequence (DNA): TGTGCCAGCAGCCCCGACAGAACCAATCAGCCCCAGCATTTT.

The chain couples TRBV7-6 to TRBJ1-6; D might be TRBD1 (5 bases). Trimming left V 6 bases short and J 17 bases short, with 26 bases between. Germline values: CDR1 SGHVS, CDR2 FNYEAQ. The CDR3 length is 15 residues. In DNA form, the CDR3 reads TGTGCCAGCAGTCCTGAAGTGGACACGCGTTCATCGGTCCACTTT. Translated: CASSPEVDTRSSVHF.

V is TRBV7-2 and J is TRBJ2-1, with 7 bases that match TRBD2. CDR1 is SGHTA and CDR2 is FQGNSA in the germline V gene. This CDR3 is built from 16 residues. J lost 7 bases, V lost 1 base, and 10 bases had no gene match. The CDR3 region has the DNA TGTGCCAGCAGCTTAGATGGCGGGGAGGGGAGGAATGAGCAGTTCTTC. Residues: CASSLDGGEGRNEQFF.

The V and J genes are TRBV6-5 and TRBJ2-5; 12 bases agree with TRBD2. Per germline, CDR1 MNHEY and CDR2 SVGAGI. CDR3 size: 15 residues. The junction had 5 bases not matched to a gene; V was cut back by 5 bases and J by 4 bases. CDR3 amino acids: CASSPGLAGSETQYF. The CDR3 nucleotides are TGTGCCAGCAGTCCCGGACTAGCGGGGTCAGAGACCCAGTACTTC.

The chain recombines TRBV6-5 with TRBJ1-1, with D hard to call. This CDR3 has 12 residues. CDR1 and CDR2 (germline): MNHEY, SVGAGI. The V and J ends lost 5 bases and 1 base respectively, with 5 bases between them. In DNA, the CDR3 is TGTGCCAGCAGTAGGAGGAACACTGAAGCTTTCTTT. Encoded protein: CASSRRNTEAFF.

CDR3 sequence reads: CAWTGLASSYEQYF. The CDR3 nucleotides are TGTGCCTGGACCGGACTAGCGTCCTCCTACGAGCAGTACTTC. The V call is TRBV30, the J call TRBJ2-7; 9 bases agree with TRBD2. CDR3 length equals 14 residues. Germline V gene sequence: CDR1 GTSNPN, CDR2 SVGIG (reference sequence). Germline trimming cut 4 bases from V and 0 bases from J; bases unmatched to any gene: 4.

The chain employs TRBV5-4 and TRBJ2-5, with 7 bases aligning to TRBD2. Germline V gene lookup returns CDR1 SGHNT and CDR2 YYREEE (reference sequence). Germline trimming cut 0 bases from V and 1 base from J; bases unmatched to any gene: 6. The CDR3 is 16 residues long. The CDR3 DNA is TGTGCCAGCAGCTTGGCCTACGGGGGGTTCCAAGAGACCCAGTACTTC. Its protein product is CASSLAYGGFQETQYF.

The V gene is TRBV11-3, the J gene TRBJ2-2; D might be TRBD2 (6 bases). V was pared by 5 bases and J by 2 bases, with 15 bases between. Germline CDR1 SGHNT, CDR2 YENEEA. This CDR3 contains 16 residues. This CDR3 is CASSPGGASNTGELFF. In DNA form, the CDR3 reads TGTGCCAGCAGCCCCGGGGGAGCGTCAAACACCGGGGAGCTGTTTTTT. Full variable domain (rest looked up from reference TRBV11-3 and TRBJ2-2): EAGVVQSPRYKIIEKKQPVAFWCNPISGHNTLYWYLQNLGQGPELLIRYENEEAVDDSQLPKDRFSAERLKGVDSTLKIQPAELGDSAVYLCASSPGGASNTGELFFGEGSRLTVL.

The gene calls are TRBV24-1 and TRBJ1-3; D gene ambiguous. The CDR3 totals 12 residues. Germline V gene sequence: CDR1 KGHDR, CDR2 SFDVKD. Trimming cost V 4 bases and J 9 bases, with 9 bases left between them. This CDR3 reads CATSDITGTIYF. The CDR3 DNA sequence: TGTGCCACCAGTGACATCACTGGCACCATATATTTT.

This clone showed up just once. V and J are TRBV29-1 and TRBJ2-7; a weak D match, TRBD1 (5 bases). The germline V gene has CDR1 SQVTM and CDR2 ANQGSEA. The CDR3 has 14 amino acids. Trimming removed 5 bases at V and 2 bases at J, with 16 bases between. The CDR3 bases are TGCAGCGTTTATTTGGACACGGAGACCTACGAGCAGTACTTC. It is translated as CSVYLDTETYEQYF.

This chain joins TRBV18 and TRBJ2-1; TRBD2 matches at 8 bases. This CDR3 is 22 amino acids long. Germline CDR1 is KGHSH and CDR2 is LQKENI. The V gene end was trimmed by 3 bases and the J gene end by 2 bases; junction bases not matched to a gene: 24. The CDR3 region is CASSPFFTVAGGRLSPYNEQFF. The CDR3, as DNA: TGTGCCAGCTCACCCTTTTTCACGGTGGCGGGGGGCCGTCTGTCCCCCTACAATGAGCAGTTCTTC.

This clone has only a few counts. The chain has TRBV6-2 or TRBV6-3 and TRBJ2-5; the D gene is possibly TRBD1 (6 bases). The V gene lost 6 bases and the J gene lost 2 bases, with 10 bases spanning the gap. Germline-derived CDR1 and CDR2 are MNHEY and SVGEGT. The CDR3 is 13 residues long. The CDR3, as DNA: TGTGCCAGCAGCCTCCAGGGGCAAGAGACCCAGTACTTC. This gives the protein CASSLQGQETQYF.

The chain employs TRBV6-5 and TRBJ1-5, with 10 bases fitting TRBD1. V was clipped by 7 bases and J by 6 bases; unmatched bases: 6. The CDR3 covers 14 residues. Germline V gene data show CDR1 as MNHEY and CDR2 as SVGAGI. As DNA, the CDR3 is TGTGCCAGCACCGACGGGACAGGGGTTCAGCCCCAGCATTTT. Translating gives CASTDGTGVQPQHF.

Only one count was recorded for this clone. The chain has TRBV5-4 and TRBJ2-7; TRBD1 might be the D (8 bases). The CDR3 spans 20 residues. V was pared by 1 base and J by 7 bases, with 33 bases between. CDR1 and CDR2 from the germline V gene are SGHNT and YYREEE (reference sequence). The CDR3 DNA reads as TGTGCCAGCAGCTTGTTCCGTCGGGACAGGAACCAAACCGGGGAGGGGGAGCAGTACTTC. It codes for CASSLFRRDRNQTGEGEQYF.

The chain employs TRBV4-1 and TRBJ2-1, with D perhaps matching TRBD1 (5 bases). CDR1 is MGHRA and CDR2 is YSYEKL in the germline V gene. The CDR3 has 14 residues. The V end was cut by 1 base, the J end by 7 bases, with 11 bases between. CDR3 residues: CASSQVYGANEQFF. The CDR3 region has the DNA TGCGCCAGCAGCCAAGTGTATGGGGCGAATGAGCAGTTCTTC.

This chain connects TRBV3-1 (or the pseudogene TRBV3-2) to TRBJ1-1; D perhaps matches TRBD1 (6 bases). CDR1 and CDR2 from the germline V gene are LGHDT and YNNKEL (reference sequence). V was shortened by 2 bases and J by 4 bases, with 8 bases between the two germline ends. The CDR3 loop spans 13 amino acids. CDR3 protein: CASSQQGPTEAFF. The CDR3 nucleotides read TGTGCCAGCAGCCAACAGGGGCCCACTGAAGCTTTCTTT.

The V call is TRBV7-2, the J call TRBJ2-7; 10 bases line up with TRBD2. The J segment lost 11 bases and the V segment lost 2 bases, leaving 9 bases of the junction unmatched. The CDR3 length is 14 residues. CDR1 SGHTA and CDR2 FQGNSA come from the germline V gene. In DNA, the CDR3 is TGTGCCAGCAGCTTATACGCTAGCGGGGGCCCAGAGTACTTC. Translated: CASSLYASGGPEYF.

V and J are TRBV27 and TRBJ1-2; D remains ambiguous. The V end lost 0 bases, the J end lost 7 bases, and 9 bases lay between the germline ends. The CDR3 is 13 amino acids. The germline V gene has CDR1 MNHEY and CDR2 SMNVEV (reference sequence). The CDR3 DNA is TGTGCCAGCAGTTTATCGAGACAATTTGGCTACACCTTC. It is translated as CASSLSRQFGYTF.

The chain carries TRBV28 and TRBJ2-1, with D maybe TRBD2 (5 bases). V shed 1 base and J shed 0 bases, with 13 bases lying between them. CDR1 MDHEN and CDR2 SYDVKM come from the germline V gene. This CDR3 has 17 residues. CDR3 protein: CASSLSQRLISYNEQFF. CDR3 sequence (DNA): TGTGCCAGCAGTTTATCCCAGCGGTTGATCTCCTACAATGAGCAGTTCTTC.

The chain has TRBV4-1 and TRBJ2-7, with D possibly being TRBD1 (6 bases). The CDR3 contains 13 residues. With 3 bases removed from V and 4 bases from J, the gap between germline ends came to 10 bases. Germline CDR1 reads MGHRA; CDR2 reads YSYEKL. The CDR3 loop is CASSQNREYEQYF. The CDR3 coding sequence is TGCGCCAGCAGCCAGAACAGGGAGTACGAGCAGTACTTC.

V gene TRBV6-5 combines with J gene TRBJ1-2, with 7 bases lining up with TRBD1. V shed 4 bases and J 4 bases; nucleotides not matched to a gene: 3. CDR1 and CDR2 (germline): MNHEY, SVGAGI. The CDR3 has 13 residues. CDR3 sequence (DNA): TGTGCCAGCAGTTCCACAGGGGCCTATGGCTACACCTTC. Translating gives CASSSTGAYGYTF.

This sequence joins TRBV2 and TRBJ1-1; 7 nucleotides line up with TRBD1. Trimming removed 6 bases from V and 1 base from J; junction bases left unmatched: 17. Germline values: CDR1 SNHLY, CDR2 FYNNEI. The CDR3 length is 18 residues. The CDR3: CASSVTSQGVVGNTEAFF. The CDR3 nucleotides are TGTGCCAGCAGCGTTACGTCTCAGGGGGTCGTCGGGAACACTGAAGCTTTCTTT.

The rearrangement links TRBV18 to TRBJ1-1; unclear D gene. Germline assignment: CDR1 KGHSH and CDR2 LQKENI. This CDR3 has 14 residues. With 3 bases removed from V and 7 bases from J, the gap between germline ends came to 15 bases. CDR3 residues: CASSPREGVGEAFF. The CDR3 DNA reads as TGTGCCAGCTCACCCCGCGAGGGAGTGGGTGAAGCTTTCTTT.

J is TRBJ1-1 and V is TRBV6-5, with 8 bases that match TRBD1. Trimming cost V 4 bases and J 7 bases; bases outside gene matches: 11. CDR3 length equals 15 residues. The germline gives CDR1 MNHEY, CDR2 SVGAGI. Written as DNA, the CDR3 is TGTGCCAGCAGTTCCGGACAGGGTACCAAGGATGAAGCTTTCTTT. This sequence encodes CASSSGQGTKDEAFF.

In this sample, this clone turned up once. The J gene is TRBJ1-2, the V gene TRBV27, with 9 positions matching TRBD1. This CDR3 spans 14 amino acids. After removal of 5 bases from V and 6 bases from J, the junction contained 7 bases not matched to a gene. CDR1 MNHEY and CDR2 SMNVEV come from the germline V gene (reference sequence). CDR3 region: CASSEQGAPNGYTF. For the CDR3, the DNA is TGTGCCAGCAGTGAACAGGGGGCGCCTAATGGCTACACCTTC.